This entry lists 20 T cell receptor beta chains sequenced from one sample in a study of blood T cell repertoires in COVID-19. This table comes from immunoSEQ multiplex PCR, and its TCRdb copy is limited to in-frame clones, with some not included. The data contain about 240,000 clones, approximately 80% of them singletons. Material: peripheral blood. Source of these receptors: a woman aged 80 or over with acute or convalescent COVID-19.

The chain has TRBV5-1 and TRBJ2-7; D is unresolved. The V end was cut by 4 bases, the J end by 7 bases, with 15 bases between. The germline V gene has CDR1 SGHRS and CDR2 YFSETQ. This CDR3 is built from 13 residues. The CDR3 region has the DNA TGCGCCAGCAGCGACGAGGTTACCCGGGAGCAGTACTTC. Translation gives CASSDEVTREQYF.

On this clone itself: In the same sample, other DNA sequences code for this CDR3. This chain uses TRBV7-9 with TRBJ2-7; 9 bases are shared with TRBD1. Germline V gives CDR1 SEHNR, CDR2 FQNEAQ (reference sequence). J was trimmed by 0 bases and V by 5 bases; bases with no gene match: 8. The CDR3 totals 16 residues. The CDR3 protein is CASSPGQGLSSYEQYF. For the CDR3, the DNA is TGTGCCAGCAGCCCAGGACAGGGGCTAAGCTCCTACGAGCAGTACTTC.

The chain combines TRBV28 with TRBJ1-5; 10 nucleotides align to TRBD1. Germline assignment: CDR1 MDHEN and CDR2 SYDVKM. This CDR3 contains 15 residues. J was trimmed by 7 bases and V by 4 bases; bases with no gene match: 7. The CDR3 spells CASSSSGTGDQPQHF. CDR3 bases: TGTGCCAGCAGTTCTTCCGGGACAGGGGACCAGCCCCAGCATTTT. Drawing the rest from reference TRBV28 and TRBJ1-5, the complete variable domain is DVKVTQSSRYLVKRTGEKVFLECVQDMDHENMFWYRQDPGLGLRLIYFSYDVKMKEKGDIPEGYSVSREKKERFSLILESASTNQTSMYLCASSSSGTGDQPQHFGDGTRLSIL.

This sequence joins TRBV28 and TRBJ2-3, with 8 bases identical to TRBD1. This CDR3 is 15 amino acids long. Germline CDR1 is MDHEN and CDR2 is SYDVKM. V trimming: 6 bases; J trimming: 5 bases; junction bases outside the gene matches: 10. CDR3 residues: CASSPPQGAVDTQYF. The CDR3 DNA is TGTGCCAGCAGCCCACCGCAGGGGGCTGTAGATACGCAGTATTTT.

As DNA, the CDR3 is TGTGCCTGGAGTGCCCCAGGGACAGATACGCAGTATTTT. It specifies CAWSAPGTDTQYF. The rearrangement uses TRBV30 and TRBJ2-3; D may be TRBD1 (5 bases). The germline CDR1 and CDR2 sequences are GTSNPN and SVGIG (reference sequence). The CDR3 totals 13 residues. Trimming shortened V by 1 base and J by 3 bases, and 8 bases separated the two germline ends.

In its sample, this clone was seen once. The genes are TRBV12-3 or TRBV12-4 and TRBJ2-3; D gene unclear. With 6 bases removed from V and 6 bases from J, the gap between germline ends came to 10 bases. The CDR3 loop spans 12 amino acids. The CDR3 nucleotides are TGTGCCAGCAGCCCCCCCGGGGATACGCAGTATTTT. It is translated as CASSPPGDTQYF.

The J gene is TRBJ2-3, the V gene TRBV7-8; tentatively, D is TRBD1 (6 bases). Trimming removed 1 base at V and 6 bases at J, with 11 bases between. The germline gives CDR1 SGHVS, CDR2 FQNEAQ. The CDR3 has 14 amino acids. CDR3 coding DNA: TGTGCCAGCAGCTTAGTCTACAGGGTTGATACGCAGTATTTT. It codes for CASSLVYRVDTQYF.

The V gene is TRBV5-4, the J gene TRBJ2-2; TRBD1 matches 7 bases. The V segment lost 4 bases and the J segment 7 bases; nucleotides outside the gene matches: 10. This CDR3 is 15 amino acids long. Germline loops: CDR1 SGHNT, CDR2 YYREEE (reference sequence). CDR3 sequence: CASSGARQGSGELFF. CDR3 in DNA: TGTGCCAGCAGCGGGGCCCGACAGGGTAGCGGGGAGCTGTTTTTT.

The chain has TRBV19 and TRBJ1-6; 10 bases map to TRBD1. With V trimmed by 9 bases and J by 7 bases, 12 bases remained unmatched. The V gene's germline CDR1 is LNHDA and CDR2 SQIVND (reference sequence). The CDR3 consists of 16 residues. This chain's CDR3 is CASQPGTGVSNSPLHF. CDR3 DNA sequence: TGTGCCAGCCAACCAGGGACAGGGGTTTCGAATTCACCCCTCCACTTT. The full variable domain, its missing parts supplied by reference TRBV19 and TRBJ1-6, is DGGITQSPKYLFRKEGQNVTLSCEQNLNHDAMYWYRQDPGQGLRLIYYSQIVNDFQKGDIAEGYSVSREKKESFPLTVTSAQKNPTAFYLCASQPGTGVSNSPLHFGNGTRLTVT.

This chain joins TRBV5-1 and TRBJ2-2; a weak D match, TRBD1 (5 bases). Germline CDR1 is SGHRS and CDR2 is YFSETQ. The CDR3 consists of 16 residues. Trimming cost V 0 bases and J 3 bases, with 12 bases left between them. CDR3 amino acids: CASSLAPGLDTGELFF. In DNA form, the CDR3 reads TGCGCCAGCAGCTTGGCCCCAGGGTTGGACACCGGGGAGCTGTTTTTT.

CDR3 protein: CASSRDSRTGELFF. The CDR3 coding sequence is TGTGCCAGCAGTCGGGACAGCAGAACCGGGGAGCTGTTTTTT. The chain has TRBV6-5 and TRBJ2-2; 7 nucleotides agree with TRBD1. The ends lost 5 bases at V and 5 bases at J; junction bases unmatched: 5. Germline V gene lookup returns CDR1 MNHEY and CDR2 SVGAGI. CDR3 length: 14 residues.

The rearrangement joins TRBV6-5 to TRBJ1-3, with a tentative D call TRBD1 (5 bases). Deletions cut 6 bases from V and 0 bases from J, with 9 bases between. The germline CDR1 and CDR2 sequences are MNHEY and SVGAGI. This CDR3 has 14 residues. The CDR3 sequence is CASRQDASGNTIYF. CDR3 DNA: TGTGCCAGCAGACAGGACGCCTCTGGAAACACCATATATTTT.

The rearrangement uses TRBV28 and TRBJ1-6; possibly TRBD1 for D (5 bases). CDR1 is MDHEN and CDR2 is SYDVKM in the germline V gene. This CDR3 spans 14 amino acids. V was shortened by 6 bases and J by 12 bases, with 18 bases between the two germline ends. The chain's CDR3 is CASSPRDSRRPLHF. The CDR3 nucleotides read TGTGCCAGCAGCCCCCGGGACTCACGGAGACCCCTCCACTTT.

CDR3 DNA sequence: TGTGCCAGCAGTGAATTAGGACTAGCGGGGGGGCGTAAAATTTCTGGGGCCAACGTCCTGACTTTC. It yields the protein CASSELGLAGGRKISGANVLTF. This rearrangement joins TRBV2 to TRBJ2-6, with TRBD2 matching 15 bases. V dropped 2 bases and J dropped 1; count of bases not matched to a gene: 12. CDR3 length: 22 amino acids. Per germline, CDR1 SNHLY and CDR2 FYNNEI.

The chain joins TRBV25-1 to TRBJ2-5; the D gene is possibly TRBD1 (5 bases). Trimming took off 7 bases at V and 4 bases at J, with 10 bases between the two ends. This CDR3 contains 12 residues. Looked up from germline, CDR1 is MGHDK and CDR2 is SYGVNS. The CDR3 coding sequence is TGTGCCAGCACGAGCCAGGGAGAGACCCAGTACTTC. Its translation is CASTSQGETQYF. The whole variable domain, filled in from reference TRBV25-1 and TRBJ2-5, reads EADIYQTPRYLVIGTGKKITLECSQTMGHDKMYWYQQDPGMELHLIHYSYGVNSTEKGDLSSESTVSRIRTEHFPLTLESARPSHTSQYLCASTSQGETQYFGPGTRLLVL.

This chain joins TRBV5-6 and TRBJ1-1; TRBD1 is a possible D gene (6 bases). Germline CDR1 reads SGHDT; CDR2 reads YYEEEE. This CDR3 is 13 amino acids long. V was shortened by 4 bases and J by 4 bases, with 11 bases between the two germline ends. The CDR3 spells CASSPRGGTEAFF. CDR3 bases: TGTGCCAGCAGCCCCAGAGGGGGCACTGAAGCTTTCTTT.

V usage is TRBV2 and J usage is TRBJ2-1; D call uncertain. This CDR3 comprises 13 residues. The V gene lost 8 bases and the J gene lost 4 bases, with 12 bases spanning the gap. Germline-derived CDR1 and CDR2 are SNHLY and FYNNEI. As DNA, the CDR3 is TGTGCCAGCCAGTTCGCCGGGTACAATGAGCAGTTCTTC. This encodes CASQFAGYNEQFF.

Of note for this clone: The CDR3 carries no conserved terminal phenylalanine or tryptophan, so it likely arises from a read error. No DNA is shown, since the ends of the CDR3 on it are uncertain; the CDR3 is the one TCRdb lists. The rearrangement links TRBV29-1 to TRBJ1-2; TRBD1 is the table's D call and was not checked against the DNA. A total of 12 residues make up the CDR3, ends included. From germline, CDR1 is SQVTM and CDR2 ANQGSEA. CDR3 in amino acids: CSVEVSSGTSTV.

This clone was seen only a few times. The chain carries TRBV6-2 or TRBV6-3 and TRBJ2-4; 7 bases fit TRBD1. Trimming cost V 4 bases and J 0 bases; bases outside gene matches: 6. CDR1 MNHEY and CDR2 SVGEGT come from the germline V gene. The CDR3 spans 16 residues. The CDR3 sequence: CASSSRDSLAKNIQYF. The CDR3 DNA reads TGTGCCAGCAGTTCCCGGGACAGCTTAGCCAAAAACATTCAGTACTTC.

The chain couples TRBV7-2 to TRBJ2-1, with 8 bases that match TRBD1. In germline, CDR1 is SGHTA, CDR2 FQGNSA. The CDR3 runs to 16 residues. Losses at the gene ends were 5 bases for V and 4 bases for J; bases not matched to a gene: 10. The CDR3 loop is CASSPRQGTTYNEQFF. The CDR3 DNA reads as TGTGCCAGCAGCCCCAGACAGGGGACAACTTACAATGAGCAGTTCTTC.